What follows is one T cell receptor (beta chain) and its context. This clone was seen only a few times. The target of this receptor is not known. There are no base qualities to consult, and no much larger clone falls within one base. From the germline V gene (reference sequence), CDR1 is MNHNY and CDR2 is SVGAGI. The trim is 6 bases for V and 0 bases for J, with a gap of 5 bases between the germline ends. The CDR3, cysteine through phenylalanine, is 12 amino acids long. The CDR3 DNA has 36 bases and is translated from base 1. This record belongs to a study of cytomegalovirus exposure and HLA in healthy donors (dated 2017 in TCRdb). Turning to the overall study: An earlier analysis of a few hundred of the donors reported about 300 Gb of sequence data and 90 million to 120 million unique TCR beta sequences obtained from about 170 million T cells. An early release that covered more than 550 HLA-typed donors contained around 330 gigabases of sequencing data and around 85 million unique TCR sequences. Among the roughly 400 genotyped donors, approximately 76% belonged to the genetic ancestry cluster associated with self-reported Caucasian donors. The study was designed to test whether signatures of past pathogen exposure could be identified by cataloging public T cell receptors. Using immunosequencing, the study profiled T cell repertoires from 666 subjects and related those repertoires to cytomegalovirus serostatus. Besides the first cohort of around 700 subjects, a separate validation cohort made up of roughly 120 different subjects was used. The study combined high-throughput TCR immunosequencing, statistical association of individual TCRs with disease status, and machine learning to predict cytomegalovirus infection status. To study patterns of TCR occurrence, a later analysis re-analyzed previously published TCR beta repertoires from 700 or so donors and added high-resolution HLA genotyping. Rather than using new phenotypic data, the later analysis identified candidate immune exposures from TCR beta sequences and from how often those sequences occurred across donors. An earlier analysis of roughly 580 of the donors used high-throughput TCR beta sequencing to judge whether each TCR beta V gene segment behaved as functional or pseudogenic. Donor age, sex, ethnicity and CMV serostatus were compiled together with the repertoire data. In a later genetic analysis, genome-wide SNP genotypes for about 55% of the roughly 700 donors were used, and that subset was treated as a discovery cohort. All discovery cohort repertoires had been generated using a single sequencing platform. HLA typing included class I and class II loci at four-digit resolution. The number of typed donors differed by locus: about 620-640 for A, B, C, DRB1 and DQB1; some 540 for DQA1; fewer than 610 for DPA1; and about 470 for DPB1. Roughly 5 DR-DQ haplotypes were handled as single units for association and clustering, since linkage in the cohort was strong. On average, roughly 200,000 unique TCR beta nucleotide sequences were sequenced per donor among some 420 genotyped donors of the cohort, with approximately 18% of those sequences being non-productive. Study-wide findings and limitations: Linkage disequilibrium might explain the correlated functional status among segregating V segments, but an unknown experimental factor could not be excluded. Most TCR sequences were seen in very few donors, while some public TCRs were found in many individuals. Only TCR beta chains were sequenced in this cohort, and the absence of alpha or paired-chain data limited detectable features. An association between a missense DCLRE1C variant and V-gene and J-gene trimming of TCR beta chains was found in a later genetic analysis and replicated in an independent cohort. The 87-base-pair reads could not distinguish some IMGT-functional V segments, including TRBV6-2 and TRBV6-3, so those segments were excluded. A later analysis associated about 17,000 TCR beta sequences with specific HLA alleles at a false discovery rate of 0.05. The sequencing pipeline was judged likely to have produced a cluster of highly shared sequence variants as a technical artifact. The only immune exposure information available for the cohort was CMV serostatus. Roughly uniform sequencing depth across donors was assumed in presence/absence analyses, although this assumption may not hold. Compared with the roughly 720-donor mean, donors in an Asian-associated ancestry cluster had fewer N-insertions in productive TCRs, according to a later genetic analysis. In a later analysis, HLA-associated TCR beta chains were found to be more clonally expanded and to have lower generation probabilities than equally common non-associated chains. Approximately 18 rarely observed V segments, including chromosome 9 orphons, were excluded from the earlier analysis of just under 600 of the donors because counts were too low. A total of 150 to 200 TCR beta chains were listed by the study as associated with cytomegalovirus. In a later analysis, the rate of TCR association differed among HLA loci, with DRB1 alleles having the most associated TCRs and HLA-C alleles having the fewest. According to a later analysis, most CMV-associated TCR beta chains appeared to be HLA-restricted, and the HLA associations seemed to be driven largely by CMV exposure. Because HLA typing was unavailable for some donors at each locus, only the typed subset was used in association tests. In vitro tests confirmed that a few of the cytomegalovirus-associated TCR beta chains recognize cytomegalovirus antigens. When HLA alleles, especially DR and DQ, strongly co-occurred, TCR associations were difficult to assign to individual alleles. In an earlier analysis of 587 of the donors, most TCR beta V segments appeared in productive rearrangements about 90% or about 30% of the time, broadly matching IMGT annotations. A later analysis reported that several top co-occurrence clusters appeared linked to parvovirus B19, influenza, CMV and Epstein-Barr virus. In both the original and validation cohorts, the classifier was reported to diagnose cytomegalovirus status with high specificity and sensitivity. A further reported finding was that TCR beta sequences accurately predicted the HLA-A and HLA-B alleles for most subjects in the first cohort. It was suggested by the authors that the approach could potentially be generalized to other disease states and immunological phenotypes.

Preparation of the library involved the immunoSEQ multiplex PCR assay. For the multiplex PCR, a mixture combining 60 forward primers for TCR Vbeta segments and 13 reverse primers for TCR Jbeta segments was used. The CDR3 region of rearranged TCR beta genes was amplified from genomic DNA by a multiplex PCR assay. Amplified TCR beta libraries were sequenced as 87-base-pair reads on the Illumina HiSeq System. The source study handled its data this way. A later analysis tallied 75 million to 95 million unique TCR beta chains across the 700 or so repertoires, and around 9.9 million of those chains were shared by two or more donors. A nearest-neighbor algorithm error-corrected the raw reads and collapsed the reads into unique sequences, merging closely related sequences to remove PCR and sequencing errors. V, D and J gene segments were assigned by aligning CDR3 sequences to IMGT reference sequences. Each retained sequence needed at least a six-nucleotide match to both a V gene segment and a J gene segment. Rearrangements were classified as productive when the CDR3 lacked stop codons and remained in frame with V and J, and all other rearrangements were classified as non-productive. CDR3 was defined according to IMGT convention as the region running from the second conserved V-encoded cysteine to the conserved J-encoded phenylalanine. In an earlier analysis of around 540 of the donors, sequences lacking an unambiguous match to a single V gene segment were excluded. In an earlier analysis of several hundred of the donors, V segments were called functional above 56.7% productive rearrangements and were called segregating when the between-donor standard deviation exceeded 5%. To diagnose cytomegalovirus status from the catalog of TCR beta chain sequences, a statistical classification framework was built. In a later analysis, V and J genes were assigned by comparing TCR nucleotide sequences against IMGT/GENE-DB human TR gene sequences. The TCRdist pipeline was used in a later analysis to assign CDR3 sequences and most-parsimonious VDJ recombination scenarios. In a later analysis, every TCR beta chain was defined by the combination of its CDR3 amino acid sequence and its V-gene family, and reads without a unique V-gene family were dropped. In a later analysis, approximately 640 highly shared, low-generation-probability nucleotide sequences were removed to address suspected cross-contamination and a sequencing artifact. A later analysis calculated a clonal expansion index for each public chain from normalized within-repertoire ranks of inferred template counts. Generation probabilities in a later analysis came from a VDJ recombination model fitted to out-of-frame rearrangements, and those results were checked against IGoR. In a later analysis, TCR-TCR, TCR-HLA and TCR-CMV co-occurrence was scored with hypergeometric tests, and a repertoire-size bias correction was applied to TCR pairs. A later analysis estimated false discovery rates by permuting HLA or CMV assignments 20 times. In a later analysis, co-occurring TCRs were grouped using DBSCAN, and TCRdist sequence similarity was added for clustering within HLA-allele-positive subsets. Repertoires with fewer than 30,000 or more than 120,000 public chains were left out of co-occurrence clustering, as were four to six repertoires with anomalous nucleotide sharing. TCRdb took over this immuneACCESS table, retaining in-frame rearrangements with V and J assigned. Such tables are incomplete; in checked studies, under half of the missing clones stem from an unresolved V gene, and the remainder is unexplained. That table furnishes V, J and clone size, whereas the DNA furnished D and trimming. The sample includes 150,000 to 250,000 clones, with roughly four fifths observed a single time. 0.098% of the sample belongs to the ten largest clones.

The cohort was made up of approximately 700 healthy bone marrow donors. At the time of sampling, all cohort members were nominally healthy, though unrecorded immune exposures were likely present. The donor was CMV seronegative and was included in the group of a few hundred seronegative cohort members. Every donor gave a peripheral blood sample, and the peripheral blood mononuclear cells from that sample were used for TCR beta sequencing. Genomic DNA was extracted from the blood cell samples with the Qiagen DNeasy Blood Extraction Kit. The receptor comes from a boy aged 2-9 years in good health and CMV-seronegative. The specimen sequenced was PBMCs. The V and J segments used are TRBV6-6 and TRBJ1-1, with the D segment identity uncertain. The DNA reads as follows: TGTGCCAGCAGGGACTTGAACACTGAAGCTTTCTTT. This is translated as CASRDLNTEAFF.